A single sample gave rise to the 28 T cell receptor beta chains below, sequenced in a study of T-cell memory formation after mild COVID-19. TCRdb re-called the 5' RACE reads through MiXCR, storing one row per CDR3 protein. The sample records fewer than 300,000 distinct CDR3 sequences, about a sixth being singletons. Sequencing was performed on PBMCs or a T cell subset sorted from them (not recorded which). The source is a man aged 18 to 30 who had mild COVID-19 (a few samples of this study predate the infection). Cell type and time point are not known.

This clonotype was observed a few times. The chain has TRBV5-6 and TRBJ1-5; D is unclear. The V end lost 6 bases, the J end lost 5 bases, and 9 bases lay between the germline ends. This CDR3 is 12 amino acids long. Germline V CDR1 and CDR2: SGHDT, YYEEEE. CDR3 in amino acids: CASNAQDQPQHF. The CDR3 DNA sequence: TGTGCCAGCAACGCCCAAGATCAGCCCCAGCATTTT.

V is TRBV28 and J is TRBJ2-5, with 10 bases fitting TRBD1. The CDR3 has 16 residues. From germline, CDR1 is MDHEN and CDR2 SYDVKM. V lost 0 bases to trimming and J lost 5 bases; unmatched junction nucleotides: 6. Written as DNA, the CDR3 is TGTGCCAGCAGTTTATGGGGGGCGACAGGGGGCGAGACCCAGTACTTC. Translated: CASSLWGATGGETQYF.

This chain joins TRBV4-1 and TRBJ2-3, with 8 bases that match TRBD2. J was trimmed by 0 bases and V by 1 base; bases with no gene match: 9. Germline CDR1 MGHRA, CDR2 YSYEKL. The CDR3 totals 18 residues. This CDR3 is CASSQVHSGAGSTDTQYF. CDR3 coding DNA: TGCGCCAGCAGCCAAGTTCATAGCGGGGCTGGCAGCACAGATACGCAGTATTTT.

The chain employs TRBV12-3 or TRBV12-4 and TRBJ1-5, with a possible D match to TRBD1 (6 bases). There are 15 residues in the CDR3. V was shortened by 4 bases and J by 5 bases, with 15 bases between the two germline ends. CDR3 protein: CASSSQSGAYQPQHF. The CDR3 DNA follows: TGTGCCAGCAGTTCACAGTCGGGGGCCTATCAGCCCCAGCATTTT.

This sequence joins TRBV5-1 and TRBJ1-2; D not certain. The V end was cut by 1 base, the J end by 4 bases, with 11 bases between. CDR1 and CDR2 (germline): SGHRS, YFSETQ. CDR3 length: 14 amino acids. CDR3 protein: CASSLSGGPYGYTF. CDR3 nucleotides: TGCGCCAGCAGCTTGAGTGGAGGGCCCTATGGCTACACCTTC.

The CDR3 DNA follows: TGTGCCAGCAGTATTAGAAGAAGCTACACCTTC. Translated: CASSIRRSYTF. This chain connects TRBV12-3 or TRBV12-4 to TRBJ1-2, with D hard to call. The CDR3 length is 11 residues. V lost 5 bases to trimming and J lost 9 bases, with 10 bases between them.

This clonotype was counted at least ten times. V gene TRBV7-9 combines with J gene TRBJ2-7, with D tentatively TRBD2 (6 bases). V dropped 2 bases and J dropped 7 bases, with 6 bases sitting between them. The CDR3 length is 11 residues. Germline CDR1 SEHNR, CDR2 FQNEAQ (reference sequence). CDR3 sequence (DNA): TGTGCCAGCAGCTTACGGGGGGAGCAGTACTTC. Its translation: CASSLRGEQYF.

There are a few counts of this clonotype. J is TRBJ2-1 and V is TRBV7-8; TRBD2 aligns across 11 bases. CDR1 and CDR2 from the germline V gene are SGHVS and FQNEAQ. The CDR3 consists of 13 residues. The V segment lost 6 bases and the J segment 5 bases; nucleotides outside the gene matches: 0. The CDR3 protein is CASRTSGNNEQFF. CDR3 nucleotides: TGTGCCAGCAGGACTAGCGGGAACAATGAGCAGTTCTTC.

This clonotype appeared a few times. The CDR3 coding sequence is TGCAGTGCTATGACTGCGAGCTCCTACAATGAGCAGTTCTTC. As protein: CSAMTASSYNEQFF. The chain employs TRBV20-1 and TRBJ2-1, with D unclear. V was pared by 4 bases and J by 0 bases, with 10 bases between. Per the germline V gene, CDR1 is DFQATT and CDR2 is SNEGSKA (reference sequence). The CDR3 has 14 amino acids.

The sample holds a few counts of this clonotype. The genes are TRBV4-1 and TRBJ2-5; D may match TRBD1 or TRBD2 (5 bases each). The V gene's germline CDR1 is MGHRA and CDR2 YSYEKL. The CDR3 is made up of 13 amino acids. V was clipped by 1 base and J by 5 bases, with 8 bases between them. The CDR3 loop reads CASSQGRDETQYF. As DNA, the CDR3 is TGCGCCAGCAGCCAAGGCAGGGACGAGACCCAGTACTTC.

This clonotype was recorded a few times. V and J are TRBV7-9 and TRBJ1-6, with unresolved D. V gave up 2 bases and J gave up 10 bases, with 12 bases separating them. The CDR3 sequence is 14 residues long. Germline CDR1 SEHNR, CDR2 FQNEAQ (reference sequence). The CDR3 coding sequence is TGTGCCAGCAGCTTACTGTCCGGAGGATCACCCCTCCACTTT. This sequence encodes CASSLLSGGSPLHF. Looking up the rest from reference TRBV7-9 and TRBJ1-6 gives the full variable domain: DTGVSQNPRHKITKRGQNVTFRCDPISEHNRLYWYRQTLGQGPEFLTYFQNEAQLEKSRLLSDRFSAERPKGSFSTLEIQRTEQGDSAMYLCASSLLSGGSPLHFGNGTRLTVT.

The chain has TRBV4-1 and TRBJ2-1; D might be TRBD1 (6 bases). V shed 0 bases and J shed 10 bases, with 10 bases lying between them. CDR1 MGHRA and CDR2 YSYEKL come from the germline V gene. This CDR3 spans 13 amino acids. The CDR3 DNA sequence: TGCGCCAGCAGCCAAGATCAGGGGTCGGAGCAGTTCTTC. It translates to CASSQDQGSEQFF.

The chain carries TRBV7-2 and TRBJ2-2; 7 bases map to TRBD1. CDR1 is SGHTA and CDR2 is FQGNSA in the germline V gene. Trimming took 6 bases from V and 1 from J; bases not matched to a gene: 2. The CDR3 is 14 amino acids. Here the CDR3 DNA reads TGTGCCAGCAGATGGACAGGGAACACCGGGGAGCTGTTTTTT. This sequence encodes CASRWTGNTGELFF.

This clonotype turned up a few times. The rearrangement links TRBV7-3 to TRBJ2-5; 9 nucleotides agree with TRBD1. J gave up 1 base and V 1 base, and 10 bases lay outside the gene matches. CDR3 size: 18 residues. Germline values: CDR1 SGHTA, CDR2 FQGTGA. This CDR3 is CASSLRPYRGRGQETQYF. The CDR3 DNA reads TGTGCCAGCAGCTTAAGACCCTACAGGGGGCGCGGCCAAGAGACCCAGTACTTC.

This clonotype has just a few counts. The chain combines TRBV5-1 with TRBJ1-1, with 10 nucleotides matching TRBD1. Germline lookup yields CDR1 SGHRS and CDR2 YFSETQ. The CDR3 totals 15 residues. The ends lost 5 bases at V and 1 base at J; junction bases unmatched: 5. CDR3 DNA sequence: TGCGCCAGCAGTCCGACAGGGGGCCAGAACACTGAAGCTTTCTTT. It codes for CASSPTGGQNTEAFF.

The chain recombines TRBV7-9 with TRBJ2-3, with D uncertain. Between the trimmed V and J ends, which lost 4 bases and 6 bases, there was a span of 8 bases. The germline gives CDR1 SEHNR, CDR2 FQNEAQ (reference sequence). This CDR3 is 12 amino acids long. CDR3 sequence: CASSSDQDTQYF. CDR3 bases: TGTGCCAGCAGCTCGGATCAGGATACGCAGTATTTT.

This chain connects TRBV7-8 to TRBJ2-1, with D hard to call. The CDR3 consists of 13 residues. Looked up from germline, CDR1 is SGHVS and CDR2 is FQNEAQ. V was pared by 2 bases and J by 6 bases, with 8 bases between. Written as DNA, the CDR3 is TGTGCCAGCAGCTTAAGTAGCTTCAATGAGCAGTTCTTC. Translating gives CASSLSSFNEQFF.

The chain links TRBV20-1 to TRBJ2-7; TRBD1 aligns across 7 bases. The CDR3 contains 13 residues. CDR1 and CDR2 from the germline V gene are DFQATT and SNEGSKA (reference sequence). Germline trimming cut 5 bases from V and 6 bases from J; bases unmatched to any gene: 10. This CDR3 reads CSADGQAPREQYF. CDR3 coding DNA: TGCAGTGCTGACGGACAGGCTCCTCGCGAGCAGTACTTC.

There are a few counts of this clonotype. This chain uses TRBV6-2 or TRBV6-3 with TRBJ2-1; D unresolved. The V and J ends lost 5 bases and 5 bases respectively, with 13 bases between them. Germline values: CDR1 MNHEY, CDR2 SVGEGT. This CDR3 comprises 14 residues. CDR3 nucleotide sequence: TGTGCCAGCAGTCACACGCGCTTGGACAATGAGCAGTTCTTC. It codes for CASSHTRLDNEQFF.

This clonotype showed up just a few times. The V and J genes are TRBV5-5 and TRBJ1-5, with unresolved D. The CDR3 has 13 amino acids. Germline CDR1 SGHKS, CDR2 YYEKEE (reference sequence). Trimming took 4 bases from V and 5 from J, leaving 10 bases between them. The CDR3 DNA sequence: TGTGCCAGCAGCCAATGGACGCATCAGCCCCAGCATTTT. Encoded protein: CASSQWTHQPQHF.

The rearrangement joins TRBV19 to TRBJ2-7; a possible D gene is TRBD1 (6 bases). V was pared by 5 bases and J by 0 bases, with 11 bases between. CDR3 size: 14 residues. CDR1 and CDR2 from the germline V gene are LNHDA and SQIVND (reference sequence). CDR3 DNA: TGTGCCAGTAGTGCCGGGACACTCTCCTACGAGCAGTACTTC. Encoded protein: CASSAGTLSYEQYF.

This clonotype appeared a few times. This rearrangement joins TRBV15 to TRBJ2-3; tentatively, D is TRBD1 (5 bases). The CDR3 consists of 14 residues. CDR1 and CDR2 from the germline V gene are LNHNV and YYDKDF (reference sequence). The V and J ends lost 0 bases and 3 bases respectively, with 7 bases between them. The CDR3 DNA follows: TGTGCCACCAGCAGAGAGCAGGGAACAGATACGCAGTATTTT. Encoded protein: CATSREQGTDTQYF. Filled out from reference TRBV15 and TRBJ2-3, the complete variable domain reads DAMVIQNPRYQVTQFGKPVTLSCSQTLNHNVMYWYQQKSSQAPKLLFHYYDKDFNNEADTPDNFQSRRPNTSFCFLDIRSPGLGDTAMYLCATSREQGTDTQYFGPGTRLTVL.

V and J are TRBV29-1 and TRBJ1-1; unclear D gene. V lost 4 bases and J lost 1, with 7 bases in between. CDR3 length: 12 amino acids. The germline CDR1 and CDR2 sequences are SQVTM and ANQGSEA. The chain's CDR3 is CSVGYRNTEAFF. CDR3 in DNA: TGCAGCGTTGGTTACAGGAACACTGAAGCTTTCTTT. Full variable domain (missing parts from reference TRBV29-1 and TRBJ1-1): SAVISQKPSRDICQRGTSLTIQCQVDSQVTMMFWYRQQPGQSLTLIATANQGSEATYESGFVIDKFPISRPNLTFSTLTVSNMSPEDSSIYLCSVGYRNTEAFFGQGTRLTVV.

This chain uses TRBV2 with TRBJ1-5; 7 nucleotides align to TRBD1. V trimming: 7 bases; J trimming: 8 bases; junction bases outside the gene matches: 8. The germline gives CDR1 SNHLY, CDR2 FYNNEI. The CDR3 has 13 amino acids. The CDR3 region is CASIQGPGKPQHF. Written as DNA, the CDR3 is TGTGCCAGCATACAGGGGCCGGGTAAGCCCCAGCATTTT.

The chain recombines TRBV6-5 with TRBJ2-1; 7 bases match TRBD2. The V gene's germline CDR1 is MNHEY and CDR2 SVGAGI. There are 16 residues in the CDR3. Trimming took 0 bases from V and 0 from J; bases not matched to a gene: 2. The chain's CDR3 is CASSYSGTNSYNEQFF. The CDR3 DNA reads TGTGCCAGCAGTTACTCAGGGACTAACTCCTACAATGAGCAGTTCTTC.

The chain carries TRBV20-1 and TRBJ1-2; the D is unclear. The CDR3 runs 14 residues. The V and J ends lost 1 base and 4 bases respectively, with 13 bases between them. The V gene's germline CDR1 is DFQATT and CDR2 SNEGSKA (reference sequence). The CDR3 DNA reads as TGCAGTGCTAGAGCTTTATGGTTTGGCTATGGCTACACCTTC. Amino acid sequence: CSARALWFGYGYTF.

The V call is TRBV7-2, the J call TRBJ1-6, with D tentatively TRBD1 (5 bases). Between the trimmed V and J ends, which lost 6 bases and 13 bases, there was a span of 13 bases. Germline lookup yields CDR1 SGHTA and CDR2 FQGNSA. This CDR3 region has 12 residues. CDR3 DNA sequence: TGTGCCAGCAGTGGTTTGGGGCGGCCCCTCCACTTT. Protein sequence: CASSGLGRPLHF.

This clonotype was counted at least ten times. The chain recombines TRBV4-1 with TRBJ2-5; possibly TRBD1 for D (7 bases). This CDR3 is built from 14 residues. Trimming took 6 bases from V and 4 from J, leaving 15 bases between them. Germline V gene sequence: CDR1 MGHRA, CDR2 YSYEKL. CDR3 DNA sequence: TGCGCCAGCAGTTCGGAGGGGGCCGTAGAGACCCAGTACTTC. Its protein is CASSSEGAVETQYF.